The present TCR beta chain was sequenced within a study of cytomegalovirus exposure and HLA in healthy donors. Whole-study findings and limits: There were reportedly fewer N-insertions in an Asian-associated ancestry cluster than the roughly 670-donor mean, in a later analysis.

Note on this clone: Its specificity is not known.

Both 60 Vbeta primers and 13 Jbeta primers went into the PCR. Clones were sequenced by immunoSEQ multiplex PCR, and TCRdb holds only the in-frame ones, with some missing. In the table there are under 200,000 clones, about 78% of which are singletons. V was clipped by 5 bases and J by 5 bases; unmatched bases: 9. This CDR3 region has 15 residues. The germline V gene has CDR1 GTSNPN and CDR2 SVGIG (reference sequence). The chain recombines TRBV30 with TRBJ2-4; 10 bases match TRBD2. This receptor was taken from a man aged 35 to 55 in good health and CMV-seronegative. Input material: PBMCs. The CDR3 region is CAWGLLAGDQNIQYF. The CDR3 bases are TGTGCCTGGGGTCTCCTAGCGGGAGATCAAAACATTCAGTACTTC.